This is a list of T cell receptor beta chains from one sample in a study of control samples from healthy donors and cancer patients. Method: immunoSEQ multiplex PCR; TCRdb's copy keeps in-frame clones and lacks some. Among about 230,000 clones listed, roughly 80% were seen once. Material: PBMCs. These receptor sequences come from an older woman with lung cancer. Both conserved end residues are part of each CDR3. Fields, in order: CDR3 protein, CDR3 DNA, J gene, V gene, D gene, clone size. A D gene is named only where the DNA matches it firmly. Part of the rows lack a size; the others show once, few, many or a class for expanded clones.

CASSTGQPNYGYTF	TGCGCCAGCAGCACGGGACAACCTAACTATGGCTACACCTTC	TRBJ1-2	TRBV5-1	NA	NA
CASPPIPEGGVKLFF	TGTGCCAGCCCCCCGATCCCTGAGGGAGGTGTAAAACTGTTTTTT	TRBJ1-4	TRBV21-1	NA	NA
CASSFRAEQFF	TGTGCCAGCAGTTTCAGGGCAGAACAGTTCTTC	TRBJ2-1	TRBV28	NA	few
CASSLARTGGSKNIQYF	TGTGCCAGCAGCTTAGCGCGGACAGGGGGATCCAAAAACATTCAGTACTTC	TRBJ2-4	TRBV7-8	TRBD1	few
CASRQEMNTGELFF	TGTGCCAGCCGACAGGAGATGAACACCGGGGAGCTGTTTTTT	TRBJ2-2	TRBV11-1	NA	NA
CASRALAVYNEQFF	TGTGCCAGCAGGGCCCTAGCGGTATACAATGAGCAGTTCTTC	TRBJ2-1	TRBV6-5	TRBD2	NA
CASSQLPSGSEKTQYF	TGTGCCAGCAGCCAACTCCCTAGCGGGAGCGAGAAGACCCAGTACTTC	TRBJ2-5	TRBV3-1/TRBV3-2	TRBD2	NA
CASSLSGRAAGELFF	TGTGCCAGCAGCCTTAGCGGGAGGGCCGCCGGGGAGCTGTTTTTT	TRBJ2-2	TRBV9	TRBD2	once
CASSVGGTTSYEQYF	TGTGCCAGCAGCGTAGGGGGGACTACCTCCTACGAGCAGTACTTC	TRBJ2-7	TRBV9	TRBD2	NA
CASSSPGSAQRPYEQYF	TGTGCCAGCAGTTCCCCCGGATCCGCCCAGCGCCCCTACGAGCAGTACTTC	TRBJ2-7	TRBV28	NA	few
CASSLIGWDNQPQHF	TGTGCCAGCAGTCTCATCGGGTGGGACAATCAGCCCCAGCATTTT	TRBJ1-5	TRBV6-6	NA	NA
CASSYTGLAGGSSDTQYF	TGCGCCAGCAGCTACACGGGACTAGCGGGGGGGAGCTCAGATACGCAGTATTTT	TRBJ2-3	TRBV5-1	TRBD2	NA
CASSLDGVGTQYF	TGTGCCAGCAGCTTAGATGGAGTCGGGACCCAGTACTTC	TRBJ2-5	TRBV11-2	NA	NA
CASSFQGHYSNQPQHF	TGTGCCAGCAGTTTCCAGGGTCACTATAGCAATCAGCCCCAGCATTTT	TRBJ1-5	TRBV28	NA	NA
CASSSGSNQPQHF	TGCGCCAGCAGCTCCGGGTCCAATCAGCCCCAGCATTTT	TRBJ1-5	TRBV5-1	NA	few
CAIGDRDGGYTF	TGTGCCATCGGGGACAGGGACGGCGGCTACACCTTC	TRBJ1-2	TRBV10-3	TRBD1	NA
CASRREARGSEAFF	TGTGCCAGCAGACGAGAGGCCAGGGGGTCTGAAGCTTTCTTT	TRBJ1-1	TRBV7-8	TRBD1	NA
CASSYLGLSSYNEQFF	TGTGCCAGCAGTTACTTGGGACTGAGCTCCTACAATGAGCAGTTCTTC	TRBJ2-1	TRBV6-7	NA	NA
CASSLRLAGPYEQYF	TGTGCCAGCAGCCTGAGACTAGCGGGACCCTACGAGCAGTACTTC	TRBJ2-7	TRBV7-8	TRBD2	NA
CASRKRGDTGELFF	TGTGCCAGCAGGAAGCGGGGGGACACCGGGGAGCTGTTTTTT	TRBJ2-2	TRBV9	TRBD2	NA
CATSDTRTGFLETQYF	TGTGCCACCAGTGACACGAGGACAGGGTTCTTGGAGACCCAGTACTTC	TRBJ2-5	TRBV24-1	TRBD1	NA
CAWSSGRPSLRGQFF	TGTGCCTGGAGTTCGGGCCGACCAAGCCTCAGAGGGCAGTTCTTC	TRBJ2-1	TRBV30	NA	NA
CASSLQGTNEKLFF	TGTGCCAGCAGCTTGCAGGGGACTAATGAAAAACTGTTTTTT	TRBJ1-4	TRBV5-4	NA	NA
CASSVDTSKRPYF	TGTGCCAGCAGCGTAGACACTTCCAAGCGGCCGTACTTC	TRBJ2-7	TRBV9	NA	NA
CASRGTSGGRNEQFF	TGTGCCAGCAGGGGTACTAGCGGGGGTAGGAATGAGCAGTTCTTC	TRBJ2-1	TRBV27	TRBD2	NA
CASSLRPRTDTQYF	TGTGCCAGCAGTTTACGCCCGCGGACAGATACGCAGTATTTT	TRBJ2-3	TRBV28	NA	once